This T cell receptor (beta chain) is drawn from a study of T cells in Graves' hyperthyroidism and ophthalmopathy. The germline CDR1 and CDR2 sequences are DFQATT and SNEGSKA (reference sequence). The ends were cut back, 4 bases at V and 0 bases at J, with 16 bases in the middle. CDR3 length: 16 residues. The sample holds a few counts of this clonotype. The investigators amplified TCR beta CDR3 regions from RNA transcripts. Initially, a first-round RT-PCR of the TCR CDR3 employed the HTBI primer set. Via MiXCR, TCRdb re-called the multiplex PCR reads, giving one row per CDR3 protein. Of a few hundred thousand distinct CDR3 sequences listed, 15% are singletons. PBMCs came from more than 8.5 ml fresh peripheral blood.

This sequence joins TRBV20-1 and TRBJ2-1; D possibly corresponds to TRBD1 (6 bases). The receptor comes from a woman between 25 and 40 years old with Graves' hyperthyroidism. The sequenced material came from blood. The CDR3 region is CSAKGQGSGSYNEQFF. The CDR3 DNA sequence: TGCAGTGCTAAAGGTCAGGGGTCAGGCTCCTACAATGAGCAGTTCTTC.